Presented here are 23 T cell receptor beta chains from one specimen sequenced in a study of T cell repertoires in cytomegalovirus infection. One entry per CDR3 protein, called by TCRdb with MiXCR from the reads. The sample holds roughly 800,000 distinct CDR3 sequences; roughly 29% are singletons and the top ten take over 10%. Their target antigens are unknown. Source: cultured CD8+ T cells from PBMCs, taken from culture after CMV antigen stimulation. The receptors come from a human donor in good health (CMV status not recorded). Some clones in this sample may be carry-over from other donors' samples.

In its sample, this clonotype was seen a few times. The J gene is TRBJ1-5, the V gene TRBV27; TRBD1 aligns across 12 bases. The germline V gene encodes CDR1 MNHEY and CDR2 SMNVEV (reference sequence). V shed 9 bases and J 2 bases; nucleotides not matched to a gene: 11. The CDR3 loop spans 17 amino acids. The CDR3 bases are TGTGCCAGTCTTACCCGGGACAGGGGGCCTCGCAATCAGCCCCAGCATTTT. This sequence encodes CASLTRDRGPRNQPQHF.

The J gene is TRBJ1-2, the V gene TRBV10-3, with a possible D match to TRBD1 (6 bases). Germline-derived CDR1 and CDR2 are ENHRY and SYGVKD. The CDR3 length is 14 residues. Trimming left V 6 bases short and J 1 base short, with 12 bases between. The CDR3 DNA follows: TGTGCCATCAGGAACCGGACAGTTAACTATGGCTACACCTTC. It encodes CAIRNRTVNYGYTF.

This chain links TRBV4-1 with TRBJ1-2, with 10 nucleotides matching TRBD1. J gave up 5 bases and V 2 bases, and 8 bases lay outside the gene matches. This CDR3 has 16 amino acids. CDR1 and CDR2 from the germline V gene are MGHRA and YSYEKL. The CDR3 region has the DNA TGCGCCAGCAGCCAATCCCCGGGACAGGGGCCGTATGGCTACACCTTC. It encodes CASSQSPGQGPYGYTF.

This clonotype was detected only a few times. The chain uses TRBV28 and TRBJ2-1, with D possibly being TRBD1 or TRBD2 (5 bases each). Germline-derived CDR1 and CDR2 are MDHEN and SYDVKM. CDR3 size: 11 residues. V dropped 11 bases and J dropped 6 bases, with 11 bases sitting between them. The CDR3 bases are TGTGCCGGACGGGACGGCAATGAGCAGTTCTTC. Residues: CAGRDGNEQFF. Full variable domain (remainder filled in from reference TRBV28 and TRBJ2-1): DVKVTQSSRYLVKRTGEKVFLECVQDMDHENMFWYRQDPGLGLRLIYFSYDVKMKEKGDIPEGYSVSREKKERFSLILESASTNQTSMYLCAGRDGNEQFFGPGTRLTVL.

This chain joins TRBV5-5 and TRBJ1-1; 9 bases match TRBD1. Trimming removed 5 bases from V and 2 bases from J; junction bases left unmatched: 7. This CDR3 spans 15 amino acids. Germline V gene lookup returns CDR1 SGHKS and CDR2 YYEKEE (reference sequence). The CDR3 nucleotides read TGTGCCAGCAGGGCCGGACAGGGGTATAACACTGAAGCTTTCTTT. Its translation: CASRAGQGYNTEAFF.

This clonotype occurred a few times. The gene calls are TRBV7-9 and TRBJ2-7; D is possibly TRBD2 (6 bases). The germline V and J ends were trimmed by 4 bases and 6 bases, with 16 bases remaining between them. Germline V gene sequence: CDR1 SEHNR, CDR2 FQNEAQ (reference sequence). The CDR3 loop spans 14 amino acids. In DNA, the CDR3 is TGTGCCAGCAGCTCTCCTCGGGACTTGGGCGAGCAGTACTTC. This encodes CASSSPRDLGEQYF.

The rearrangement links TRBV29-1 to TRBJ2-7; 7 positions agree with TRBD1. Germline-derived CDR1 and CDR2 are SQVTM and ANQGSEA. There are 12 residues in the CDR3. V lost 4 bases, J lost 6 bases, and 6 bases stayed unmatched. The CDR3 spells CSVVGDRAEQYV. The CDR3 bases are TGCAGCGTTGTGGGTGACAGGGCCGAGCAGTACGTC.

V usage is TRBV11-2 and J usage is TRBJ2-1; 10 bases are a match to TRBD1. Germline CDR1 reads SGHAT; CDR2 reads FQNNGV. V dropped 1 base and J dropped 6; count of bases not matched to a gene: 6. The CDR3 length is 16 residues. The CDR3 sequence: CASSLGPGQGFNEQFF. DNA for the CDR3: TGTGCCAGCAGCTTAGGCCCGGGACAGGGGTTCAATGAGCAGTTCTTC.

This chain joins TRBV7-6 and TRBJ1-5; the D gene is possibly TRBD1 (5 bases). Germline V gene data show CDR1 as SGHVS and CDR2 as FNYEAQ. With 4 bases removed from V and 7 bases from J, the gap between germline ends came to 11 bases. The CDR3 consists of 13 residues. The CDR3 loop reads CASSWDSRQPQHF. The CDR3 DNA sequence: TGTGCCAGCAGCTGGGACTCGCGGCAGCCCCAGCATTTT. Full variable domain (remainder filled in from reference TRBV7-6 and TRBJ1-5): GAGVSQSPRYKVTKRGQDVALRCDPISGHVSLYWYRQALGQGPEFLTYFNYEAQQDKSGLPNDRFSAERPEGSISTLTIQRTEQRDSAMYRCASSWDSRQPQHFGDGTRLSIL.

This clonotype was observed a few times. J is TRBJ1-1 and V is TRBV7-9, with D tentatively TRBD1 (5 bases). The length of the CDR3 is 16 residues. V was clipped by 0 bases and J by 5 bases, with 16 bases between them. Looked up from germline, CDR1 is SEHNR and CDR2 is FQNEAQ (reference sequence). The CDR3 region is CASSLARYMGGTEAFF. The CDR3 DNA sequence: TGTGCCAGCAGCTTAGCGCGTTACATGGGGGGAACTGAAGCTTTCTTT.

This clonotype was picked up many times. The chain carries TRBV12-3 or TRBV12-4 and TRBJ1-2; 7 bases align to TRBD1. J gave up 8 bases and V 5 bases, and 8 bases lay outside the gene matches. There are 13 residues in the CDR3. The CDR3 nucleotides read TGTGCCAGCAGTCTCAGACAGGGTGGCGGCTACACCTTC. It specifies CASSLRQGGGYTF.

This sequence joins TRBV10-1 and TRBJ1-1, with TRBD1 matching over 8 bases. CDR1 and CDR2 (germline): WNHNN, SYGVQD (reference sequence). J gave up 0 bases and V 0 bases, and 6 bases lay outside the gene matches. The CDR3 runs 17 residues. CDR3 DNA: TGCGCCAGCAGTGAGTCGTCGGCGACAGGGGTGAACACTGAAGCTTTCTTT. Translated, it gives CASSESSATGVNTEAFF.

CDR3 DNA sequence: TGTGCCAGCAGCCATCTTACAGGAGTCCAAGAGACCCAGTACTTC. This codes for CASSHLTGVQETQYF. This sequence joins TRBV14 and TRBJ2-5; D might be TRBD1 (5 bases). The CDR3 totals 15 residues. The V and J ends lost 3 bases and 1 base respectively, with 12 bases between them. Germline loops: CDR1 SGHDN, CDR2 FVKESK.

This clonotype is classed as medium-sized. The chain is built from TRBV7-2 and TRBJ1-2; D not resolved. The CDR3 has 12 amino acids. Trimming removed 4 bases from V and 8 bases from J, with 11 bases in between. Germline V gene lookup returns CDR1 SGHTA and CDR2 FQGNSA. The CDR3 nucleotides read TGTGCCAGCAGCTCATCGGGCAGGGGCTACACCTTC. This encodes CASSSSGRGYTF.

The CDR3 loop reads CASSPGQGQNSPLHF. Here the CDR3 DNA reads TGTGCCAGCAGCCCCGGACAGGGCCAAAATTCACCCCTCCACTTT. The chain has TRBV7-9 and TRBJ1-6; 8 nucleotides line up with TRBD1. CDR3 length equals 15 residues. The J segment lost 7 bases and the V segment lost 5 bases, leaving 7 bases of the junction unmatched. Germline V lookup: CDR1 SEHNR, CDR2 FQNEAQ (reference sequence).

J is TRBJ2-5 and V is TRBV4-2; D is uncertain. Trimming took off 0 bases at V and 5 bases at J, with 13 bases between the two ends. Germline CDR1 reads LGHNA; CDR2 reads YNFKEQ. The CDR3 spans 15 residues. For the CDR3, the DNA is TGTGCCAGCAGCCAAGAGGAACGGTCGGAGGAGACCCAGTACTTC. It is translated as CASSQEERSEETQYF.

V is TRBV10-2 and J is TRBJ1-1; TRBD1 might be the D (5 bases). V dropped 2 bases and J dropped 11 bases, with 12 bases sitting between them. Germline-derived CDR1 and CDR2 are WSHSY and SAAADI. The CDR3 spans 12 residues. DNA for the CDR3: TGCGCCAGCAGTGAGGACTTCAGGGAGGCTTTCTTT. This translates into CASSEDFREAFF.

This clonotype appeared many times. This chain uses TRBV7-9 with TRBJ2-4; a possible D gene is TRBD2 (6 bases). The germline V gene encodes CDR1 SEHNR and CDR2 FQNEAQ (reference sequence). There are 15 residues in the CDR3. V shed 0 bases and J shed 8 bases, with 14 bases lying between them. The CDR3 loop is CASSLAASVLHIQYF. CDR3 coding DNA: TGTGCCAGCAGCTTAGCGGCTAGCGTATTACACATTCAGTACTTC.

The rearrangement joins TRBV12-3 or TRBV12-4 to TRBJ1-2, with D unclear. V lost 1 base to trimming and J lost 6 bases, with 15 bases between them. This CDR3 spans 15 amino acids. CDR3 DNA sequence: TGTGCCAGCAGTTTAGTAGGCAGCCTGGTGGATGGCTACACCTTC. It is translated as CASSLVGSLVDGYTF.

This sequence joins TRBV4-1 and TRBJ1-5, with D unclear. Germline V gene sequence: CDR1 MGHRA, CDR2 YSYEKL. Trimming left V 0 bases short and J 11 bases short, with 14 bases between. There are 14 residues in the CDR3. In DNA, the CDR3 is TGCGCCAGCAGCCAAGAGTGGGGTACAGTGACCCAGCATTTT. Translating gives CASSQEWGTVTQHF.

This clonotype occurred many times. J is TRBJ1-6 and V is TRBV28, with D unresolved. With 6 bases removed from V and 6 bases from J, the gap between germline ends came to 15 bases. The length of the CDR3 is 15 residues. Germline V gene sequence: CDR1 MDHEN, CDR2 SYDVKM. The CDR3 bases are TGTGCCAGCAGCCCCCCGGGTCCGCTTAATTCACCCCTCCACTTT. Its protein product is CASSPPGPLNSPLHF.

In its sample, this clonotype was seen many times. The chain has TRBV7-9 and TRBJ2-5; the D call may be TRBD1 or TRBD2 (5 bases each). The V gene's germline CDR1 is SEHNR and CDR2 FQNEAQ (reference sequence). Trimming left V 4 bases short and J 6 bases short, with 15 bases between. The CDR3 totals 14 residues. The CDR3: CASSSPGPPKTQYF. The CDR3 DNA reads as TGTGCCAGCAGCTCACCGGGACCCCCTAAGACCCAGTACTTC.

This clonotype was seen ten or more times. The chain couples TRBV12-3 or TRBV12-4 to TRBJ2-1, with 8 bases fitting TRBD2. The CDR3 extends over 15 amino acids. The V and J ends lost 5 bases and 8 bases, in that order; junction bases with no gene match: 11. The CDR3 is CASSRERGLAHEQFF. CDR3 bases: TGTGCCAGCAGTCGAGAGCGGGGGTTAGCGCATGAGCAGTTCTTC.